This T cell receptor (beta chain) came from a study of CXCR3-negative and CXCR3-positive naive CD8 T cells. Findings and limits, study-wide: TRB CDR3s of CXCR3-positive naive cells were more hydrophobic than those of CXCR3-negative naive cells. Surface CD5 matched across naive subsets, and TRB CDR3 properties served to infer TCR strength.

A word on this clonotype: The antigen remains undetermined.

This CDR3 comprises 16 residues. Germline CDR1 reads SEHNR; CDR2 reads FQNEAQ (reference sequence). The TRB libraries of cDNA were built by UMI-labeled 5' RACE. TCRdb re-called the 5' RACE reads and catalogs CDR3 proteins one per entry, DNA excluded. Recorded for this sample: 100,000 to 150,000 distinct CDR3 sequences. This receptor was obtained from a human donor in good health. Some clones in this sample may be carry-over from other donors' samples. The sequenced sample was naive CXCR3+ CD8+ T cells from blood. This sample's subset: CD45RO-CCR7+CD27+CD95- naive CD8+ T cells expressing CXCR3 (TNR3+). The V call is TRBV7-9, the J call TRBJ2-1; TCRdb picks TRBD2, but there is no DNA to check that call. The CDR3 loop reads CASSSDLAEAYNEQFF.